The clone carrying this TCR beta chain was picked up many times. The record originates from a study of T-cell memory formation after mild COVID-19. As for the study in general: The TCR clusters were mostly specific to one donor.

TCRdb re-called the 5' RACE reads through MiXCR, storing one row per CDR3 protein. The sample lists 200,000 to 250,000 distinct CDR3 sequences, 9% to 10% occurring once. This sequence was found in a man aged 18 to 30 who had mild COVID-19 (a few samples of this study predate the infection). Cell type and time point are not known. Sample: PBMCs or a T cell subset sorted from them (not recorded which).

CDR3 protein: CASSLSSQGRNEQFF. The CDR3 DNA reads TGTGCCAGCAGTTTAAGTAGTCAGGGGAGAAATGAGCAGTTCTTC. V usage is TRBV12-3 or TRBV12-4 and J usage is TRBJ2-1, with D possibly being TRBD1 (6 bases). The V gene lost 2 bases and the J gene lost 7 bases, with 15 bases spanning the gap. This CDR3 contains 15 residues.